The entry that follows covers one T cell receptor (beta chain) sequence. Its cognate antigen has yet to be identified. No much larger clone is present one base from it, and per-base qualities are unavailable. This sample is part of a study of blood T cell repertoires in COVID-19 (TCRdb year 2020). Regarding the study in general: Collaborator samples came from the United States, Italy and Spain and covered acute and convalescent phases of COVID-19. Where available, HLA class I and class II types were obtained from metadata supplied by the sample provider rather than from assay-based typing. Subjects who had been exposed to COVID-19, were actively infected with it, or had recovered from it provided the deeply sampled blood TCRbeta repertoires that made up the dataset. Nearly every sample came with metadata listing a de-identified subject ID, COVID-19 status, age in years and sex. The repertoires were released in a freely available public database intended as a resource for research on the immune response to SARS-CoV-2. Samples came from the ongoing ImmuneRACE study (first 160 participants) plus 1,254 subjects from 6 global collaborators. The material from the prospective study consisted of cDNA or gDNA derived from T cells, B-cell-depleted T cells, or PBMCs.

From cysteine to phenylalanine, the CDR3 is 13 amino acids long. Just CDR3 DNA is preserved here, 39 bases in frame from base 1. CDR1 GTSNPN and CDR2 SVGIG are derived from the germline V gene (reference sequence). Unmatched junction bases come to 4, with V trimmed by 4 bases and J by 4 bases. In the prospective study, participants were about 18 to 95 years old, resided in 25 or so geographic areas of the United States, and were enrolled through a virtual design. In the prospective study, participants were assigned to cohorts based on the clinical history participants reported in a screening survey and a study questionnaire. For ImmuneRACE Cohort 3, a participant was defined as recovered based on two consecutive negative NP/OP PCR tests, clearance by a healthcare professional, or resolution of symptoms. In the prospective study, whole blood, serum and a nasopharyngeal or oropharyngeal swab were collected from each participant by mobile phlebotomists. Prospective study participants could optionally give additional blood draws and questionnaires over an approximately two-month period. Before DNA extraction, blood samples from the prospective study were shipped at room temperature or frozen.

TCRbeta CDR3 regions were amplified from genomic DNA by means of the immunoSEQ Assay, a bias-controlled multiplex PCR. In the authors' own workflow: The number of nucleated cells in each sample was estimated by amplification of reference gene primers within the assay. To quantify the absolute abundance of each unique TCRbeta CDR3 rearrangement, sequence reads were collapsed and filtered. For each sample, productive Simpson clonality was calculated by taking the square root of Simpson's diversity index across productive rearrangements. TCRdb re-hosts the immuneACCESS table, in-frame sequences only. Its copies lack some clones; in the studies checked, an unresolved V gene accounts for under half of them, and the cause for the rest is not known. The V and J calls and clone size are taken from that table; D and trimming were inferred from the DNA. The sample data list about 170,000 clones, and about 90% of these were observed just once. The top ten constitute 7% to 8% of the sample.

The paper's findings and limits, for the study overall: How much clinical and demographic metadata was included differed by source and by participant, and the metadata was provided uncurated.

The rearranged chain carries TRBV30 and TRBJ1-2; TRBD1 agrees with 9 junctional bases. Source material: PBMCs or T cells enriched from blood (not recorded which). The receptor's source is a woman aged 50 to 65 who had recovered from COVID-19. The CDR3 region reads CAWTPQGAYGYTF. The sequence in DNA is TGTGCCTGGACCCCACAGGGGGCCTATGGCTACACCTTC. With the rest looked up from the reference TRBV30 and TRBJ1-2 genes rather than sequenced, the full variable domain is SQTIHQWPATLVQPVGSPLSLECTVEGTSNPNLYWYRQAAGRGLQLLFYSVGIGQISSEVPQNLSASRPQDRQFILSSKKLLLSDSGFYLCAWTPQGAYGYTFGSGTRLTVV.